The 23 T cell receptor beta chains below come from one sample, sequenced in a study of cytomegalovirus exposure and HLA in healthy donors. 60 Vbeta and 13 Jbeta primers were used in PCR. The data were produced by immunoSEQ multiplex PCR, yet TCRdb's version contains in-frame clones alone and is incomplete. The table has roughly 99,000 clones, around 67% seen once. The sequencing sample was made of PBMCs. The receptors shown here come from a male donor in good health and CMV-seronegative.

The chain is built from TRBV6-5 and TRBJ1-2; D is unclear. Germline lookup yields CDR1 MNHEY and CDR2 SVGAGI. The CDR3 contains 14 residues. Trimming shortened V by 3 bases and J by 2 bases, and 10 bases separated the two germline ends. The CDR3 nucleotides are TGTGCCAGCAGTTATTTAATCGGGAACTATGGCTACACCTTC. Its protein is CASSYLIGNYGYTF.

The gene calls are TRBV9 and TRBJ1-2, with TRBD1 identical over 10 bases. Unmatched junction bases numbered 5, after V lost 4 bases and J lost 2 bases. The CDR3 sequence is 15 residues long. Looked up from germline, CDR1 is SGDLS and CDR2 is YYNGEE. The CDR3 DNA reads TGTGCCAGCAGCCCAGGGGGACAGGGGAACTATGGCTACACCTTC. Its translation is CASSPGGQGNYGYTF.

The gene calls are TRBV25-1 and TRBJ2-2; 8 bases are a match to TRBD2. Looked up from germline, CDR1 is MGHDK and CDR2 is SYGVNS. J gave up 5 bases and V 8 bases, and 7 bases lay outside the gene matches. The CDR3 spans 14 residues. Here the CDR3 DNA reads TGTGCCAGCCACCCGGGGGGGCGGACCGGGGAGCTGTTTTTT. Its translation: CASHPGGRTGELFF.

The chain links TRBV2 to TRBJ2-7; 7 bases are a match to TRBD2. The CDR3 has 15 residues. V lost 0 bases, J lost 3 bases, and 5 bases stayed unmatched. Germline CDR1 reads SNHLY; CDR2 reads FYNNEI. Written as DNA, the CDR3 is TGTGCCAGCAGTGAAGCTAGCGGGTACGTCTACGAGCAGTACTTC. Translating it yields CASSEASGYVYEQYF.

As DNA, the CDR3 is TGTGCCAGCACCTTCAGGACAGGGGGTTCCAATCAGCCCCAGCATTTT. Its translation: CASTFRTGGSNQPQHF. The chain carries TRBV6-6 and TRBJ1-5; 10 bases fit TRBD1. Losses at the gene ends were 7 bases for V and 3 bases for J; bases not matched to a gene: 9. The CDR3 loop spans 16 amino acids. Germline V gene lookup returns CDR1 MNHNY and CDR2 SVGAGI (reference sequence).

This clone was seen a few times. The chain combines TRBV5-1 with TRBJ2-3; perhaps TRBD1 as D (6 bases). Trimming pared 7 bases from V and 5 bases from J, leaving 23 bases between. The V gene's germline CDR1 is SGHRS and CDR2 YFSETQ. The CDR3 runs to 16 residues. CDR3 in amino acids: CASSINPAPGVDTQYF. CDR3 DNA: TGCGCCAGCTCCATAAACCCAGCGCCAGGGGTAGATACGCAGTATTTT. The whole variable domain, remainder taken from reference TRBV5-1 and TRBJ2-3, is KAGVTQTPRYLIKTRGQQVTLSCSPISGHRSVSWYQQTPGQGLQFLFEYFSETQRNKGNFPGRFSGRQFSNSRSEMNVSTLELGDSALYLCASSINPAPGVDTQYFGPGTRLTVL.

This clone has just a few counts. The chain joins TRBV5-6 to TRBJ2-2; D is undetermined. V was pared by 4 bases and J by 6 bases, with 13 bases between. Per the germline V gene, CDR1 is SGHDT and CDR2 is YYEEEE. The CDR3 totals 14 residues. CDR3 DNA: TGTGCCAGCAGCCCGCCGCGGTGGTCCGGGGAGCTGTTTTTT. Its translation: CASSPPRWSGELFF.

The chain has TRBV6-1 and TRBJ2-7; tentatively, D is TRBD2 (5 bases). This CDR3 is 15 amino acids long. The V end was cut by 2 bases, the J end by 3 bases, with 14 bases between. Germline V gene sequence: CDR1 MNHNS, CDR2 SASEGT. The CDR3 nucleotides are TGTGCCAGCAGTGAACGGGGTCGGTCTCACTACGAGCAGTACTTC. Its protein is CASSERGRSHYEQYF.

The J gene is TRBJ2-7, the V gene TRBV6-1, with 7 positions matching TRBD2. The CDR3 has 14 residues. CDR1 and CDR2 from the germline V gene are MNHNS and SASEGT. V shed 8 bases and J 3 bases; nucleotides not matched to a gene: 10. Written as DNA, the CDR3 is TGTGCCAGCGACCATACTAGCGCCAACTACGAGCAGTACTTC. This codes for CASDHTSANYEQYF.

The chain links TRBV28 to TRBJ2-5; D is ambiguous. Trimming took off 6 bases at V and 2 bases at J, with 7 bases between the two ends. The CDR3 length is 12 residues. Germline loops: CDR1 MDHEN, CDR2 SYDVKM. CDR3 sequence (DNA): TGTGCCAGCAGACAGAGACAAGAGACCCAGTACTTC. This gives the protein CASRQRQETQYF.

This clone turned up a few times. V gene TRBV16 combines with J gene TRBJ2-7; the D gene is possibly TRBD1 (6 bases). Germline V CDR1 and CDR2: KGHSY, FQNENV. The CDR3 has 14 residues. Trimming took off 0 bases at V and 4 bases at J, with 10 bases between the two ends. In nucleotides, the CDR3 is TGTGCCAGCAGCCAATCCGGGCAGGGGTACGAGCAGTACTTC. Protein: CASSQSGQGYEQYF. The full variable domain, completed using reference TRBV16 and TRBJ2-7, is GEEVAQTPKHLVRGEGQKAKLYCAPIKGHSYVFWYQQVLKNEFKFLISFQNENVFDETGMPKERFSAKCLPNSPCSLEIQATKLEDSAVYFCASSQSGQGYEQYFGPGTRLTVT.

The V and J genes are TRBV5-1 and TRBJ1-3; D gene unclear. The V end was cut by 4 bases, the J end by 1 base, with 6 bases between. The CDR3 runs to 13 residues. The germline V gene has CDR1 SGHRS and CDR2 YFSETQ. DNA of the CDR3: TGCGCCAGCAGCCCTCTTTCTGGAAACACCATATATTTT. Its translation is CASSPLSGNTIYF.

This clone was counted only a few times. The rearrangement uses TRBV28 and TRBJ2-1; D is unclear. CDR3 length equals 16 residues. Between the trimmed V and J ends, which lost 4 bases and 1 base, there was a span of 14 bases. Germline CDR1 and CDR2: MDHEN and SYDVKM. CDR3 coding DNA: TGTGCCAGCAGTTCATCGGGTAAAGGATCCTACAATGAGCAGTTCTTC. Translating gives CASSSSGKGSYNEQFF. The full variable domain, rest sourced from reference TRBV28 and TRBJ2-1, is DVKVTQSSRYLVKRTGEKVFLECVQDMDHENMFWYRQDPGLGLRLIYFSYDVKMKEKGDIPEGYSVSREKKERFSLILESASTNQTSMYLCASSSSGKGSYNEQFFGPGTRLTVL.

The V gene is TRBV5-8, the J gene TRBJ2-7; D is possibly TRBD2 (5 bases). V was shortened by 4 bases and J by 5 bases, with 10 bases between the two germline ends. From germline, CDR1 is SGHTS and CDR2 YDEGEE. CDR3 length: 12 amino acids. The DNA of the CDR3 is TGTGCCAGCAGCCGAAGGACTGACGAGCAGTACTTC. This gives the protein CASSRRTDEQYF.

V gene TRBV4-2 combines with J gene TRBJ1-2; TRBD1 might be the D (5 bases). The CDR3 has 16 residues. The V and J ends lost 0 bases and 7 bases respectively, with 18 bases between them. Germline V gives CDR1 LGHNA, CDR2 YNFKEQ. The CDR3 spells CASSQEIARQRLGYTF. CDR3 DNA sequence: TGTGCCAGCAGCCAAGAGATCGCCCGACAGCGACTTGGCTACACCTTC.

V is TRBV27 and J is TRBJ1-5; 9 bases align to TRBD1. With 1 base clipped from V and 7 bases from J, the junction kept 11 bases outside the gene matches. Germline V lookup: CDR1 MNHEY, CDR2 SMNVEV (reference sequence). This CDR3 comprises 17 residues. The CDR3: CASSLYYGTGPGQPQHF. The CDR3 DNA reads as TGTGCCAGCAGTTTATATTACGGGACAGGGCCCGGACAGCCCCAGCATTTT.

J is TRBJ2-1 and V is TRBV6-6, with a possible D match to TRBD2 (6 bases). This CDR3 spans 16 amino acids. The germline CDR1 and CDR2 sequences are MNHNY and SVGAGI (reference sequence). Trimming left V 6 bases short and J 7 bases short, with 22 bases between. The DNA for the CDR3 is TGTGCCAGCAGACGCCCCGGGGACCCCAGCGGGAATGAGCAGTTCTTC. This encodes CASRRPGDPSGNEQFF.

This clone was picked up a small number of times. The rearrangement links TRBV6-1 to TRBJ2-7, with TRBD2 identical over 12 bases. The CDR3 is made up of 14 amino acids. J lost 3 bases, V lost 7 bases, and 4 bases had no gene match. Germline CDR1 MNHNS, CDR2 SASEGT. CDR3 in amino acids: CASKASGGVYEQYF. CDR3 DNA: TGTGCCAGCAAGGCTAGCGGGGGGGTCTACGAGCAGTACTTC.

A remark on this clone: The junction differs from germline at one of its ends, possibly a read error. In DNA, the CDR3 is TGTTCCAGCAGCTTAGATGGGACAGGTATTAATGAAAAACTGTTTTTT. This gives the protein CSSSLDGTGINEKLFF. V gene TRBV7-9 combines with J gene TRBJ1-4; 8 bases align to TRBD1. This CDR3 has 16 amino acids. Germline V lookup: CDR1 SEHNR, CDR2 FQNEAQ (reference sequence).

This clone was seen a few times. The chain joins TRBV25-1 to TRBJ1-1; tentative D call: TRBD1 (5 bases). The ends were cut back, 5 bases at V and 7 bases at J, with 5 bases in the middle. The CDR3 loop spans 10 amino acids. Germline CDR1 and CDR2: MGHDK and SYGVNS. CDR3 in DNA: TGTGCCAGCAGTAGGGGTGAAGCTTTCTTT. As protein: CASSRGEAFF.

V and J are TRBV19 and TRBJ1-1, with 7 nucleotides matching TRBD1. This CDR3 is built from 15 residues. V lost 4 bases and J lost 5; bases outside the gene matches: 10. From germline, CDR1 is LNHDA and CDR2 SQIVND (reference sequence). The CDR3 spells CASSTPGKGATEAFF. CDR3 nucleotide sequence: TGTGCCAGTAGTACTCCGGGGAAGGGGGCTACTGAAGCTTTCTTT.

This chain joins TRBV7-3 and TRBJ2-7; the match to TRBD2 covers 7 bases. V lost 5 bases to trimming and J lost 4 bases; unmatched junction nucleotides: 17. Germline lookup yields CDR1 SGHTA and CDR2 FQGTGA. This CDR3 is built from 17 residues. The CDR3: CASSPKKVAGMSYEQYF. Written as DNA, the CDR3 is TGTGCCAGCAGCCCCAAAAAGGTAGCGGGTATGTCTTACGAGCAGTACTTC.

This clone showed up just once. The gene calls are TRBV27 and TRBJ1-2; tentative D call: TRBD1 (6 bases). V lost 1 base, J lost 0 bases, and 12 bases lay in between. This CDR3 is built from 16 residues. Germline V gene sequence: CDR1 MNHEY, CDR2 SMNVEV (reference sequence). CDR3 DNA: TGTGCCAGCAGTTTATTCGGACAGAGGCCTAACTATGGCTACACCTTC. Encoded protein: CASSLFGQRPNYGYTF.